Shown below are 29 T cell receptor beta chains from a single sample sequenced in a study of T cell repertoires and HLA-DP antigens. Produced via immunoSEQ multiplex PCR; TCRdb's table is partial and in-frame only. The sample gives some 1,600 clones, more than 75% of which show up once; nearly 60% is in the top ten. CD4+ cells expanded for approximately 16 days were restimulated 24 h with allogeneic-DPB1 HeLa cells. HeLa stimulator cells carried retrovirally transduced HLA-DPA1/DPB1, HLA-DM, invariant chain and CD80. Sequenced material: CD137- CD4+ T cells from cultured PBMCs. Every receptor here comes from a man in his forties or fifties in good health and CMV-seronegative.

The V call is TRBV11-2, the J call TRBJ2-2, with 7 positions matching TRBD2. V was pared by 0 bases and J by 0 bases, with 1 base of the junction left unmatched. Germline V CDR1 and CDR2: SGHAT, FQNNGV. The CDR3 runs 16 residues. The CDR3 bases are TGTGCCAGCAGCTTAGATGGGGGGGCGAACACCGGGGAGCTGTTTTTT. Translated: CASSLDGGANTGELFF.

The CDR3 region has the DNA TGTGCCTGGAGTCCAGGGTTCACTGAAGCTTTCTTT. It codes for CAWSPGFTEAFF. The V and J genes are TRBV30 and TRBJ1-1, with a weak D call TRBD1 (5 bases). The CDR3 is 12 amino acids. V was trimmed by 2 bases and J by 4 bases, leaving 8 bases between them. CDR1 and CDR2 from the germline V gene are GTSNPN and SVGIG (reference sequence).

This rearrangement joins TRBV28 to TRBJ1-2; 8 positions match TRBD1. Germline lookup yields CDR1 MDHEN and CDR2 SYDVKM. The CDR3 loop spans 14 amino acids. The J segment lost 6 bases and the V segment lost 2 bases, leaving 5 bases of the junction unmatched. CDR3 region: CASSLPDRGDGYTF. The CDR3 DNA is TGTGCCAGCAGTTTACCTGACAGGGGAGATGGCTACACCTTC.

In its sample, this clone is large. The chain couples TRBV19 to TRBJ1-2, with TRBD1 matching 9 bases. The CDR3 consists of 16 residues. With 5 bases clipped from V and 4 bases from J, the junction kept 11 bases outside the gene matches. In germline, CDR1 is LNHDA, CDR2 SQIVND (reference sequence). This CDR3 reads CASSSRTGERVYGYTF. The CDR3 DNA reads TGTGCCAGTAGTTCCCGGACAGGGGAGCGTGTCTATGGCTACACCTTC.

The rearrangement joins TRBV9 to TRBJ1-1; 7 nucleotides align to TRBD1. Germline values: CDR1 SGDLS, CDR2 YYNGEE. The CDR3 loop spans 17 amino acids. The V and J ends lost 3 bases and 0 bases, in that order; junction bases with no gene match: 11. CDR3 DNA sequence: TGTGCCAGCAGCGAAGGGACAGACCCAAAGATGAACACTGAAGCTTTCTTT. It codes for CASSEGTDPKMNTEAFF.

This CDR3 reads CASSGSFTPHF. The CDR3 DNA is TGTGCCAGCAGCGGTTCTTTCACCCCTCACTTT. V is TRBV9 and J is TRBJ1-6; the D is unclear. In germline, CDR1 is SGDLS, CDR2 YYNGEE. The CDR3 has 11 residues. Trimming removed 3 bases at V and 19 bases at J, with 14 bases between. Variable domain in full (rest from reference TRBV9 and TRBJ1-6): DSGVTQTPKHLITATGQRVTLRCSPRSGDLSVYWYQQSLDQGLQFLIQYYNGEERAKGNILERFSAQQFPDLHSELNLSSLELGDSALYFCASSGSFTPHFGNGTRLTVT.

This clone came up once. This chain connects TRBV7-8 to TRBJ1-3; D is ambiguous. The length of the CDR3 is 16 residues. V dropped 0 bases and J dropped 2 bases, with 11 bases sitting between them. Looked up from germline, CDR1 is SGHVS and CDR2 is FQNEAQ. The CDR3 loop reads CASSLAGSPTGNTIYF. CDR3 sequence (DNA): TGTGCCAGCAGCTTAGCTGGGTCCCCCACTGGAAACACCATATATTTT.

In its sample, this clone was seen once. This chain joins TRBV9 and TRBJ2-2; 8 bases align to TRBD2. J was trimmed by 0 bases and V by 0 bases; bases with no gene match: 7. CDR1 and CDR2 (germline): SGDLS, YYNGEE. The CDR3 extends over 18 amino acids. CDR3 sequence: CASSVVAGGPTNTGELFF. The CDR3 nucleotides read TGTGCCAGCAGCGTAGTTGCGGGAGGTCCCACGAACACCGGGGAGCTGTTTTTT. The full variable domain, rest sourced from reference TRBV9 and TRBJ2-2, is DSGVTQTPKHLITATGQRVTLRCSPRSGDLSVYWYQQSLDQGLQFLIQYYNGEERAKGNILERFSAQQFPDLHSELNLSSLELGDSALYFCASSVVAGGPTNTGELFFGEGSRLTVL.

For this clone: In the same sample, other DNA sequences code for this CDR3. This chain joins TRBV4-3 and TRBJ2-4, with 10 bases aligning to TRBD2. The junction had 5 bases not matched to a gene; V was cut back by 0 bases and J by 3 bases. Germline V CDR1 and CDR2: LGHNA, YSLEER. The CDR3 totals 17 residues. For the CDR3, the DNA is TGCGCCAGCAGCCAAGACATAACTAGCGGGAACAAAAACATTCAGTACTTC. Translation: CASSQDITSGNKNIQYF.

This clone was observed a handful of times. V and J are TRBV5-8 and TRBJ2-5; TRBD1 matches 7 bases. V lost 0 bases, J lost 3 bases, and 5 bases stayed unmatched. The CDR3 has 15 residues. From germline, CDR1 is SGHTS and CDR2 YDEGEE. The CDR3 DNA reads as TGTGCCAGCAGCTTGGAGGGGACAGTTAAAGAGACCCAGTACTTC. It encodes CASSLEGTVKETQYF.

The V gene is TRBV19, the J gene TRBJ2-3, with a possible D match to TRBD2 (5 bases). Germline loops: CDR1 LNHDA, CDR2 SQIVND (reference sequence). Between the trimmed V and J ends, which lost 5 bases and 2 bases, there was a span of 11 bases. This CDR3 spans 14 amino acids. The DNA for the CDR3 is TGTGCCAGTAGTCCAGGACTTATCACAGATACGCAGTATTTT. Translating gives CASSPGLITDTQYF.

A few counts support this clone. This chain connects TRBV10-3 to TRBJ1-1, with a possible D match to TRBD1 (5 bases). The V gene lost 2 bases and the J gene lost 2 bases, with 12 bases spanning the gap. Germline CDR1 ENHRY, CDR2 SYGVKD. This CDR3 is 15 amino acids long. CDR3: CAISEREQGNTEAFF. Here the CDR3 DNA reads TGTGCCATCAGTGAGCGGGAGCAGGGAAACACTGAAGCTTTCTTT.

V and J are TRBV5-1 and TRBJ1-2; D is unclear. Deletions cut 4 bases from V and 4 bases from J, with 11 bases between. The CDR3 totals 13 residues. CDR1 and CDR2 (germline): SGHRS, YFSETQ. CDR3 nucleotide sequence: TGCGCCAGCAGCCCTCGGGGTAGCTATGGCTACACCTTC. Amino acid sequence: CASSPRGSYGYTF.

J is TRBJ1-2 and V is TRBV4-3; the match to TRBD1 covers 12 bases. The trim removed 2 bases at V and 4 bases at J, leaving 14 bases unmatched. Germline loops: CDR1 LGHNA, CDR2 YSLEER. This CDR3 is 19 amino acids long. The CDR3 sequence: CASSQSTGTGGAFGYGYTF. Here the CDR3 DNA reads TGCGCCAGCAGCCAAAGTACCGGGACAGGGGGCGCATTTGGCTATGGCTACACCTTC.

The chain uses TRBV6-5 and TRBJ2-5; 10 bases are a match to TRBD2. CDR3 length: 15 residues. Germline trimming cut 6 bases from V and 1 base from J; bases unmatched to any gene: 5. Germline V gene sequence: CDR1 MNHEY, CDR2 SVGAGI. The CDR3 DNA reads TGTGCCAGCAGCAAGGGACTAGCGACCCAAGAGACCCAGTACTTC. It specifies CASSKGLATQETQYF.

V gene TRBV6-1 combines with J gene TRBJ2-1; TRBD1 agrees at 11 bases. CDR3 size: 18 residues. Germline V CDR1 and CDR2: MNHNS, SASEGT. J lost 7 bases, V lost 2 bases, and 13 bases had no gene match. The CDR3 sequence is CASSERQPGQGGKNEQFF. The CDR3 DNA reads as TGTGCCAGCAGTGAAAGGCAACCGGGACAGGGGGGTAAGAATGAGCAGTTCTTC.

J is TRBJ1-6 and V is TRBV5-6; D gene ambiguous. The CDR3 consists of 12 residues. Trimming removed 3 bases at V and 9 bases at J, with 7 bases between. Germline V gene data show CDR1 as SGHDT and CDR2 as YYEEEE. CDR3 residues: CASSSTFSPLHF. CDR3 DNA: TGTGCCAGCAGCTCGACCTTTTCACCCCTCCACTTT.

The chain has TRBV9 and TRBJ2-1; TRBD2 is a possible D gene (6 bases). The CDR3 length is 13 residues. Trimming took off 3 bases at V and 10 bases at J, with 14 bases between the two ends. Germline CDR1 and CDR2: SGDLS and YYNGEE. CDR3 nucleotides: TGTGCCAGCAGCGCCCTTTTGCGGGGCGAGCAGTTCTTC. Its protein is CASSALLRGEQFF.

The CDR3 bases are TGCGCCAGCAGCCAGCCGGGACAGGGGACTGAAAAACTGTTTTTT. It encodes CASSQPGQGTEKLFF. The V and J genes are TRBV4-3 and TRBJ1-4; the match to TRBD1 covers 10 bases. The germline V gene encodes CDR1 LGHNA and CDR2 YSLEER. J was trimmed by 7 bases and V by 3 bases; bases with no gene match: 5. CDR3 length: 15 residues.

This chain joins TRBV11-2 and TRBJ1-6; the D gene is possibly TRBD1 (5 bases). Germline loops: CDR1 SGHAT, CDR2 FQNNGV. V lost 6 bases and J 15 bases, leaving 15 bases between the germline ends. CDR3 length equals 12 residues. CDR3 sequence reads: CASRGRAFGLHF. In nucleotides, the CDR3 is TGTGCCAGCAGGGGACGGGCTTTTGGCCTCCACTTT.

The CDR3 loop reads CASSSGGRFYEQYF. The DNA for the CDR3 is TGTGCCAGCAGCTCCGGGGGGCGGTTCTACGAGCAGTACTTC. The V and J genes are TRBV11-2 and TRBJ2-7, with D possibly TRBD2 on 7 matching bases. The V end was cut by 4 bases, the J end by 3 bases, with 13 bases between. The CDR3 sequence is 14 residues long. The germline gives CDR1 SGHAT, CDR2 FQNNGV.

V usage is TRBV2 and J usage is TRBJ1-2; TRBD1 is a possible D gene (5 bases). This CDR3 has 13 residues. Looked up from germline, CDR1 is SNHLY and CDR2 is FYNNEI. Trimming stripped 8 bases from V and 5 bases from J, with 15 bases between. CDR3 in amino acids: CASDAGSSYGYTF. In DNA, the CDR3 is TGTGCCAGCGACGCAGGGAGTTCTTATGGCTACACCTTC. Together with reference TRBV2 and TRBJ1-2, the CDR3 gives the full variable domain: EPEVTQTPSHQVTQMGQEVILRCVPISNHLYFYWYRQILGQKVEFLVSFYNNEISEKSEIFDDQFSVERPDGSNFTLKIRSTKLEDSAMYFCASDAGSSYGYTFGSGTRLTVV.

This chain connects TRBV5-4 to TRBJ1-2; TRBD1 matches 7 bases. The CDR3 extends over 17 amino acids. Unmatched junction bases numbered 18, after V lost 2 bases and J lost 8 bases. Germline-derived CDR1 and CDR2 are SGHNT and YYREEE (reference sequence). CDR3 protein: CASSLIQLRGPPLGYTF. In nucleotides, the CDR3 is TGTGCCAGCAGCTTAATACAGCTAAGGGGGCCCCCGTTGGGCTACACCTTC.

This clone was counted once. The gene calls are TRBV10-3 and TRBJ1-6; 10 bases are a match to TRBD1. CDR1 is ENHRY and CDR2 is SYGVKD in the germline V gene. CDR3 length: 14 amino acids. V lost 7 bases to trimming and J lost 7 bases; unmatched junction nucleotides: 4. The CDR3 DNA sequence: TGTGCCATCAAGACAGGGGGCGAAAATTCACCCCTCCACTTT. Its translation: CAIKTGGENSPLHF.

The chain uses TRBV2 and TRBJ1-2; D is perhaps TRBD1 (5 bases). The CDR3 is 11 residues long. CDR1 is SNHLY and CDR2 is FYNNEI in the germline V gene. V was pared by 6 bases and J by 7 bases, with 9 bases between. This CDR3 is CASRTGGGYTF. The CDR3 DNA reads TGTGCCAGCAGAACCGGGGGTGGCTACACCTTC.

Within the sample, this clone is medium-sized. This chain connects TRBV14 to TRBJ1-3; no clear D. The CDR3 runs 14 residues. V lost 3 bases to trimming and J lost 0 bases, with 6 bases between them. Germline V gene lookup returns CDR1 SGHDN and CDR2 FVKESK. The CDR3 is CASSQDSSGNTIYF. The DNA of the CDR3 is TGTGCCAGCAGCCAGGATAGCTCTGGAAACACCATATATTTT.

This clone was detected only once. J is TRBJ1-1 and V is TRBV29-1; perhaps TRBD1 as D (5 bases). Deletions cut 3 bases from V and 0 bases from J, with 8 bases between. The CDR3 extends over 13 amino acids. Per germline, CDR1 SQVTM and CDR2 ANQGSEA. DNA for the CDR3: TGCAGCGTTGATAGGGGAATGAACACTGAAGCTTTCTTT. It encodes CSVDRGMNTEAFF. The variable domain in full, with the rest retrieved from reference TRBV29-1 and TRBJ1-1, is SAVISQKPSRDICQRGTSLTIQCQVDSQVTMMFWYRQQPGQSLTLIATANQGSEATYESGFVIDKFPISRPNLTFSTLTVSNMSPEDSSIYLCSVDRGMNTEAFFGQGTRLTVV.

This clone was seen only once. The chain couples TRBV30 to TRBJ1-2, with D unclear. Germline assignment: CDR1 GTSNPN and CDR2 SVGIG (reference sequence). The CDR3 has 10 amino acids. V was cut by 3 bases and J by 8 bases, with 7 bases left in between. The CDR3 region is CAWRRGGYTF. CDR3 in DNA: TGTGCCTGGAGACGAGGCGGCTACACCTTC.

The chain recombines TRBV29-1 with TRBJ1-2, with 8 bases aligning to TRBD1. The CDR3 has 12 residues. With V trimmed by 6 bases and J by 8 bases, 8 bases remained unmatched. The germline V gene has CDR1 SQVTM and CDR2 ANQGSEA. The CDR3: CSVIDRGKGYTF. The CDR3 DNA reads TGCAGCGTCATTGACAGGGGAAAGGGCTACACCTTC. The whole variable domain, remainder taken from reference TRBV29-1 and TRBJ1-2, is SAVISQKPSRDICQRGTSLTIQCQVDSQVTMMFWYRQQPGQSLTLIATANQGSEATYESGFVIDKFPISRPNLTFSTLTVSNMSPEDSSIYLCSVIDRGKGYTFGSGTRLTVV.